The sequence of this T cell receptor beta chain was determined in a study of shared clonotypes between healthy human individuals. Study-level results: Exclusively blood specimens were collected; tissue repertoires likely differ.

Trimming at V came to 4 bases and at J to 2 bases, leaving 11 bases not matched to a gene. This CDR3 region has 17 residues. Looked up from germline, CDR1 is SGHRS and CDR2 is YFSETQ. On this clone itself: Antigen unknown.

The assay was carried out at the deep level. Using around 200 ng DNA, around 30,000 T cell genomes, the sorted-subset replicate PCRs were run. Assay: immunoSEQ multiplex PCR; the TCRdb copy retains only in-frame clones and omits some. Of some 2,500,000 clones listed, 93% are singletons. Input material: naive CD4+ T cells from PBMCs. As to subset: CD45RA+ positively selected. The V and J genes are TRBV5-1 and TRBJ2-1; 8 nucleotides match TRBD1. The clonotype was recovered from a man aged 18 to 35 in good health. Some clones in this sample may be carry-over from other donors' samples. This CDR3 is CASSKNRGIIPYNEQFF. DNA for the CDR3: TGCGCCAGCAGCAAAAACAGGGGGATAATTCCCTACAATGAGCAGTTCTTC.